The sequence of this TCR beta chain was determined in a study of T cell repertoires in cytomegalovirus infection. Looking at the study overall: From public TCR beta signatures came an indication of both CMV infection and matching HLA type. Points from the study as a whole: HLA-C-restricted, CMV-specific TCR beta clonotypes were dominant ex vivo.

TCRdb recomputed calls from the reads with MiXCR, one row per CDR3 protein. The sample carries about 310,000 distinct CDR3 sequences, approximately 25% recorded once. CDR1 is MNHEY and CDR2 is SMNVEV in the germline V gene (reference sequence). This CDR3 is built from 14 residues. Deletions cut 2 bases from V and 6 bases from J, with 11 bases between. This clonotype was recorded at least ten times. Its antigen is as yet unknown. The sequences come from cultured PBMCs, collected from culture after CMV antigen stimulation. This sequence was found in a human donor in good health (CMV status not recorded). Some clones in this sample may be carry-over from other donors' samples. The chain recombines TRBV27 with TRBJ1-5, with a possible D match to TRBD1 (6 bases). The CDR3: CASSLNRVGQPQHF. In nucleotides, the CDR3 is TGTGCCAGCAGTTTAAACAGGGTAGGTCAGCCCCAGCATTTT.